This T cell receptor (beta chain) was profiled in a study of T-cell reconstitution after alpha-beta-depleted transplantation in children. Study-level points and caveats: Reportedly, only several hundred clones from non-depleted graft cells drove alpha-beta T-cell counts at about two months. Hyperexpanded clones declined; after one year, newly produced T cells mostly supplied diversity.

V lost 0 bases, J lost 0 bases, and 6 bases lay in between. The CDR3 covers 15 residues. Germline V gene sequence: CDR1 ENHRY, CDR2 SYGVKD. Comments on this clonotype: Its antigen is currently unknown.

Using unique molecular identifiers, the investigators prepared the TCRbeta library. TCRdb re-called the PCR reads with MiXCR, one entry per CDR3 protein. The sample shows fewer than 400,000 distinct CDR3 sequences, 23% of them seen only once. Sequencing was performed on PBMCs, mostly from graft donor cells, taken 180 days after TCRalphabeta/CD19-depleted stem cell transplant. The chain has TRBV10-3 and TRBJ1-3; no firm D call. The TCR sequence derives from a male patient between 10 and 17 years old who had a stem cell transplant for acute lymphoblastic leukemia, so the T cells may come from the graft donor. CDR3: CAISESRLSGNTIYF. The CDR3 DNA reads as TGTGCCATCAGTGAGTCGAGACTCTCTGGAAACACCATATATTTT.